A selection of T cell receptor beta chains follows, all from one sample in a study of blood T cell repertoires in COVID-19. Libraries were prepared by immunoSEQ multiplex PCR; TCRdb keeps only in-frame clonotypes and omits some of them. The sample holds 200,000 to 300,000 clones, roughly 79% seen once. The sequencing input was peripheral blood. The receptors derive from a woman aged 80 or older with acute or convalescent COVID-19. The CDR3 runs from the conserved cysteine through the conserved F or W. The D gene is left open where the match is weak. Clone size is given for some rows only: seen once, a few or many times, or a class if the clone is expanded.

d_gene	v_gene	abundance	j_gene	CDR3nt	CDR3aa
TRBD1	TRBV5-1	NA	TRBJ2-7	TGCGCCAGCAGCTCCGGACAGGGTCCGACTTTTGACTACGAGCAGTACTTC	CASSSGQGPTFDYEQYF
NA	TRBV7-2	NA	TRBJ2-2	TGTGCCAGCAGCTTAAGTCCGGGGACCGGGGAGCTGTTTTTT	CASSLSPGTGELFF
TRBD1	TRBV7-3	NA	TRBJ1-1	TGTGCCAGCAGCACAAATGAAGGACAGGCTCTCTTGAACACTGAAGCTTTCTTT	CASSTNEGQALLNTEAFF
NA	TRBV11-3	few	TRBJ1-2	TGTGCCCACTACCGGGGGAAGAAGGATAACTATGGCTACACCTTC	CAHYRGKKDNYGYTF
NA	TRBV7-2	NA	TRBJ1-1	TGTGCCAGCAGCTTATACAGGAACACTGAAGCTTTCTTT	CASSLYRNTEAFF
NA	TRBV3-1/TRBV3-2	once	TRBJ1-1	TGTGCCAGCAGCGCGGGGGGGAACACTGAAGCTTTCTTT	CASSAGGNTEAFF
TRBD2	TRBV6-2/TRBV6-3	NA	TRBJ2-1	TGTGCCAGCAGCTCACTAGCCGGGGGGGCCAATGAGCAGTTCTTC	CASSSLAGGANEQFF
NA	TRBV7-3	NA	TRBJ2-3	TGTGCCAGCAGCTCAGGTGCAGATACGCAGTATTTT	CASSSGADTQYF
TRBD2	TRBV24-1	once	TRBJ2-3	TGTGCCACCAGTGATAAGTCTAGCGGGAGAGCAGATACGCAGTATTTT	CATSDKSSGRADTQYF
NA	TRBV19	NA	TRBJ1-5	TGTGCCAGTAGTATAGACAAGAAGGGGATTCAGCCCCAGCATTTT	CASSIDKKGIQPQHF
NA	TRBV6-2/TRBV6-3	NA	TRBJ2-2	TGTGCCAGCAGTTACGCTCAGGGTCTACCCGGGGAGCTGTTTTTT	CASSYAQGLPGELFF
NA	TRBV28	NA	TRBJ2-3	TGTGCCAGCAGGGACACCCATACGCAGTATTTT	CASRDTHTQYF
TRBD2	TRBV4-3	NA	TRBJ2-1	TGCGCCAGCAGCCTTTCTAGCGGGATCTACAATGAGCAGTTCTTC	CASSLSSGIYNEQFF
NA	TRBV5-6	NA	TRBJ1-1	TGTGCCAGCAGCTCTGTGACTGAAGCTTTCTTT	CASSSVTEAFF
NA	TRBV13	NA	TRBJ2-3	TGTGCCAGCAGCTACCGACTCGTCACAGATACGCAGTATTTT	CASSYRLVTDTQYF
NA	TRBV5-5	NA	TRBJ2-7	TGTGCCAGCAGCTTGGCCGCGACTAAGAACTACGAGCAGTACTTC	CASSLAATKNYEQYF
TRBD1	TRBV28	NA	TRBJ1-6	TGTGCCAGCACTTTGGGACAGCTCTATTCACCCCTCCACTTT	CASTLGQLYSPLHF
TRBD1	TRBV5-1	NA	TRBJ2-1	TGCGCCAGCAGCACACGACAGGGGGCTGACAATGAGCAGTTCTTC	CASSTRQGADNEQFF
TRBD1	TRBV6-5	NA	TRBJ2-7	TGTGCCAGCAGTTACCCGGGACAGACCTCCTACGAGCAGTACTTC	CASSYPGQTSYEQYF
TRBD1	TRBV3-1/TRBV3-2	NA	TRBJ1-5	TGTGCCAGCAGCCCCTCCGGGACAGGGGATCAGCCCCAGCATTTT	CASSPSGTGDQPQHF
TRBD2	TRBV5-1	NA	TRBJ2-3	TGCGCCAGCACGGGCGGGGGGTACTCAGATACGCAGTATTTT	CASTGGGYSDTQYF
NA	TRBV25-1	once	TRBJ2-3	TGTGCCAGCACAAACTCTGGGGGCCTAACAGATACGCAGTATTTT	CASTNSGGLTDTQYF
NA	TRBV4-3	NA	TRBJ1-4	TGCGCCAGCAGCCAAGATTTGACGACAGAAAAACTGTTTTTT	CASSQDLTTEKLFF
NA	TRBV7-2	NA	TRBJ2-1	TGTGCCAGCAGCCACCCTTGGGGGGTGAACACCTACAATGAGCAGTTCTTC	CASSHPWGVNTYNEQFF
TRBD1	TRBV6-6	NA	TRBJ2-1	TGTGCCAGCAGTCCCCAGGGGGATGAGCAGTTCTTC	CASSPQGDEQFF
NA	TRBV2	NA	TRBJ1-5	TGTGCCAGCAGCAAAGGGGGGGGCAATCAGCCCCAGCATTTT	CASSKGGGNQPQHF
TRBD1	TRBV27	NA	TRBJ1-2	TGTGCCAGCAGTTTATCGGGACAGCCTCTCTATGGCTACACCTTC	CASSLSGQPLYGYTF
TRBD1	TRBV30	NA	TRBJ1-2	TGTGCCTGGACAGGGGGCGTCCATGGCTACACCTTC	CAWTGGVHGYTF
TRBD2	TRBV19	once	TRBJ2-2	TGTGCCAGTAGTTCAATAGCGGGAGACACCGGGGAGCTGTTTTTT	CASSSIAGDTGELFF
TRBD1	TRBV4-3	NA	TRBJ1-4	TGCGCCAGCAGCCAAGATCAGGGGGGCGGGTATGAAAAACTGTTTTTT	CASSQDQGGGYEKLFF
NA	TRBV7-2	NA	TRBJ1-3	TGTGCCAGCAGCTCCCGGACAGACGTTAACACCATATATTTT	CASSSRTDVNTIYF
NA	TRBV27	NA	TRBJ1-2	TGTGCCAGCAGGGGACACCTTAACTATGGCTACACCTTC	CASRGHLNYGYTF
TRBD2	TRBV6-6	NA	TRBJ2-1	TGTGCCAGCAGTTCTGGGACTAGCGGAAACAATGAGCAGTTCTTC	CASSSGTSGNNEQFF
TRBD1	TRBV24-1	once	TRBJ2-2	TGTGCCACCCTCGGGACAGGGGTATTCGGGGAGCTGTTTTTT	CATLGTGVFGELFF
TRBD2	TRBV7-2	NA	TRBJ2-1	TGTGCCAGCAGCTTAGATTCGGGAGGGCCCAGTGAGCAGTTCTTC	CASSLDSGGPSEQFF
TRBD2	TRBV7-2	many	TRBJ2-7	TGTGCCAGCAGCTTAGCGCCGATAGCGGGACCTCTCGAGCAGTACTTC	CASSLAPIAGPLEQYF
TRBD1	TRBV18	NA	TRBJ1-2	TGTGCCAGCTCCCAGGACAGGGGGCAGAACTATGGCTACACCTTC	CASSQDRGQNYGYTF
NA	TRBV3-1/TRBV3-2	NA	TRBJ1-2	TGTGCCAGCAGCCAAGACCCCGGAGGGCATGGCTACACCTTC	CASSQDPGGHGYTF
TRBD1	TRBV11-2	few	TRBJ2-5	TGTGCCAGCAGCCGGGACAGGGTTGAGACCCAGTACTTC	CASSRDRVETQYF
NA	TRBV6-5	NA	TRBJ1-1	TGTGCCAGCACCGCGGACAGATCGGACACTGAAGCTTTCTTT	CASTADRSDTEAFF
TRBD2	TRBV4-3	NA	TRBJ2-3	TGCGCCAGCAGCCTGACTAGCGGGGGGGCCGATACGCAGTATTTT	CASSLTSGGADTQYF
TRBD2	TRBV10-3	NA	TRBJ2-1	TGTGCCATCAGTGAGTCGGTAGCGGGAAGCAATGAGCAGTTCTTC	CAISESVAGSNEQFF
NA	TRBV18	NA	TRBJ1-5	TGTGCCAGCTCCACAGGGATAGATCAGCCCCAGCATTTT	CASSTGIDQPQHF
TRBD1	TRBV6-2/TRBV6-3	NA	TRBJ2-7	TGTGCCAGCAGTTACTCGGCAGGGGGCACCTACGAGCAGTACTTC	CASSYSAGGTYEQYF
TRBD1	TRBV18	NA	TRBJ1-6	TGTGCCAGCTCACAAAGAGGGACAGACGATCCCCTCCACTTT	CASSQRGTDDPLHF
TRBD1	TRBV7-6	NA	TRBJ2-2	TGTGCCAGCCGGAACAGGGGGCAAGTCGGGGAGCTGTTTTTT	CASRNRGQVGELFF
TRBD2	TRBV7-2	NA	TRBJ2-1	TGTGCCAGCAGCTCTGGGAGCGGGAGGGCCTCTGCCAATGAGCAGTTCTTC	CASSSGSGRASANEQFF
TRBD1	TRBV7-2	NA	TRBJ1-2	TGTGCCAGCAGCTTAGATTTGACAGGGGGAAACTATGGCTACACCTTC	CASSLDLTGGNYGYTF